This is a list of T cell receptor beta chains from one sample in a study of T cell responses to AZD1222 COVID-19 vaccine. Clones were read by immunoSEQ multiplex PCR, and TCRdb kept only the in-frame ones, dropping some. The data show around 75,000 clones, approximately 84% seen once. The input for sequencing was peripheral blood, taken on day 0 of AZD1222 vaccination. These receptors came from an adult in good health. The CDR3 runs from the conserved cysteine through the conserved F or W. A D gene is named only where the DNA matches it firmly. Expanded clones are given a class, and other clones once, few, many or no size at all.

TRBJ1-3	-	TRBV9	-	CASSVGGPGNTIYF	TGTGCCAGCAGCGTAGGGGGACCTGGAAACACCATATATTTT
TRBJ1-2	-	TRBV28	-	CASSFRANYGYTF	TGTGCCAGCAGTTTTAGAGCTAACTATGGCTACACCTTC
TRBJ1-1	TRBD1	TRBV4-3	-	CASSQDRGVIGTEAFF	TGCGCCAGCAGCCAAGACAGGGGGGTCATAGGCACTGAAGCTTTCTTT
TRBJ2-1	TRBD2	TRBV7-9	-	CASRTTLAGGAYNEQFF	TGTGCCAGCAGAACAACCCTAGCGGGGGGAGCATACAATGAGCAGTTCTTC
TRBJ2-4	TRBD1	TRBV2	-	CASSGTGTGSAKNIQYF	TGTGCCAGCAGCGGAACCGGGACAGGGAGCGCCAAAAACATTCAGTACTTC
TRBJ2-1	-	TRBV4-1	-	CASSLGPSSYNEQFF	TGCGCCAGCAGCCTGGGACCGAGCTCCTACAATGAGCAGTTCTTC
TRBJ1-2	-	TRBV5-1	-	CASSLDGGGVGYTF	TGCGCCAGCAGCTTGGACGGGGGCGGGGTTGGCTACACCTTC
TRBJ1-6	-	TRBV25-1	once	CASRQYNSPLHF	TGTGCCAGCAGACAGTATAATTCACCCCTCCACTTT
TRBJ2-1	-	TRBV6-4	-	CASSDDAGEQFF	TGTGCCAGCAGTGACGACGCTGGGGAGCAGTTCTTC
TRBJ2-7	-	TRBV30	-	CAWRLKTGLGREQYF	TGTGCCTGGAGACTCAAGACAGGGCTTGGGAGGGAGCAGTACTTC
TRBJ1-1	TRBD1	TRBV11-2	-	CASSLAGGNEAFF	TGTGCCAGCAGCTTGGCAGGGGGTAATGAAGCTTTCTTT
TRBJ2-7	-	TRBV14	-	CASSQVPFQNTYEQYF	TGTGCCAGCAGCCAAGTCCCCTTCCAGAACACCTACGAGCAGTACTTC
TRBJ1-2	TRBD1	TRBV7-2	-	CASSLGTANYGYTF	TGTGCCAGCAGCTTGGGGACAGCTAACTATGGCTACACCTTC
TRBJ1-4	-	TRBV7-2	-	CASSLGQGGEKLFF	TGTGCCAGCAGCTTAGGTCAGGGTGGTGAAAAACTGTTTTTT
TRBJ1-5	-	TRBV14	-	CASSQDWGQPQHF	TGTGCCAGCAGCCAAGACTGGGGTCAGCCCCAGCATTTT
TRBJ2-2	TRBD1	TRBV5-1	-	CASSLARDRGNTGELFF	TGCGCCAGCAGCTTGGCTAGAGACAGGGGGAACACCGGGGAGCTGTTTTTT
TRBJ1-1	-	TRBV29-1	-	CRANGEYTEAFF	TGCAGAGCGAACGGGGAGTACACTGAAGCTTTCTTT
TRBJ2-2	-	TRBV2	-	CAIQGSNTGELFF	TGTGCCATACAGGGCTCGAACACCGGGGAGCTGTTTTTT
TRBJ2-7	TRBD2	TRBV4-1	-	CASSQDGGTSGGPSSYEQYF	TGCGCCAGCAGCCAAGATGGTGGGACTAGCGGGGGCCCCAGCTCCTACGAGCAGTACTTC
TRBJ2-7	-	TRBV4-3	-	CASSQDRGLSYEQYF	TGCGCCAGCAGCCAAGATCGAGGGCTCTCCTACGAGCAGTACTTC
TRBJ2-7	-	TRBV7-2	once	CASSLKGYEQYF	TGTGCCAGCAGCTTAAAAGGGTACGAGCAGTACTTC
TRBJ1-6	-	TRBV14	-	CASSQGQAYNSPLHF	TGTGCCAGCAGCCAAGGACAGGCTTATAATTCACCCCTCCACTTT
TRBJ2-5	TRBD2	TRBV4-1	-	CASSQDGGSGGMETQYF	TGCGCCAGCAGCCAAGATGGTGGTAGCGGGGGGATGGAGACCCAGTACTTC
TRBJ1-1	-	TRBV10-3	-	CAISDHGPGEAFF	TGTGCCATCAGTGACCATGGGCCGGGGGAAGCTTTCTTT
TRBJ1-2	-	TRBV19	few	CASSIPDKLYGYTF	TGTGCCAGTAGTATCCCGGACAAGCTATATGGCTACACCTTC
TRBJ2-2	TRBD1	TRBV7-9	-	CASSPPTGGAGELFF	TGTGCCAGCAGCCCGCCGACAGGGGGGGCCGGGGAGCTGTTTTTT
TRBJ1-6	-	TRBV30	few	CAWSYDRNSPLHF	TGTGCCTGGAGTTACGACAGAAATTCACCCCTCCACTTT
TRBJ2-2	-	TRBV7-3	-	CASSSLDTGELFF	TGTGCCAGCAGCTCACTGGACACCGGGGAGCTGTTTTTT
TRBJ2-3	-	TRBV2	-	CASSGRIHTDTQYF	TGTGCCAGCAGTGGGCGGATTCACACAGATACGCAGTATTTT
TRBJ1-4	TRBD1	TRBV12-3/TRBV12-4	-	CASNRGSEKLFF	TGTGCCAGCAACAGGGGAAGTGAAAAACTGTTTTTT
TRBJ2-7	-	TRBV19	-	CASSSWGEQYF	TGTGCCAGTAGTAGTTGGGGTGAGCAGTACTTC
TRBJ2-1	-	TRBV9	-	CASSVAVTYNEQFF	TGTGCCAGCAGCGTAGCCGTAACCTACAATGAGCAGTTCTTC
TRBJ1-2	-	TRBV7-2	-	CASSLQLNYGYTF	TGTGCCAGCAGCTTGCAGCTTAACTATGGCTACACCTTC
TRBJ1-2	TRBD1	TRBV10-3	-	CAISEGHAGGLGYTF	TGTGCCATCAGTGAGGGACACGCAGGGGGCCTTGGCTACACCTTC
TRBJ1-6	-	TRBV6-5	-	CASSSGSNSPLHF	TGTGCCAGCAGTTCGGGGAGCAATTCACCCCTCCACTTT
TRBJ1-2	TRBD1	TRBV6-5	-	CATGSGQTYGYTF	TGTGCCACCGGGTCGGGACAGACATATGGCTACACCTTC
TRBJ1-2	-	TRBV7-6	-	CASSLGWGGSFYGYTF	TGTGCCAGCAGCTTAGGGTGGGGTGGCAGTTTTTATGGCTACACCTTC
TRBJ1-1	TRBD1	TRBV5-6	-	CASSLDRGSGMNTEAFF	TGTGCCAGCAGCTTGGACAGGGGCAGTGGAATGAACACTGAAGCTTTCTTT
TRBJ2-1	TRBD2	TRBV4-2	-	CASSQTLTSGYNEQFF	TGTGCCAGCAGCCAGACCTTGACTAGCGGCTACAATGAGCAGTTCTTC
TRBJ1-2	-	TRBV12-3/TRBV12-4	-	CASSSTVNYGYTF	TGTGCCAGCAGTTCCACAGTGAACTATGGCTACACCTTC